This TCR beta chain was retrieved from a study of blood T cell repertoires in COVID-19. Authors' processing steps: Scientists estimated how many nucleated cells there were by amplifying reference gene primers. Some clones are missing from TCRdb's copy, which holds only in-frame ones; the method was immunoSEQ multiplex PCR. The V and J calls and the clone size are those of that table, but D and trimming were determined from the DNA. The sample shows around 250,000 clones, over 80% of them seen only once. The germline V gene encodes CDR1 MNHNS and CDR2 SASEGT. With 3 bases clipped from V and 7 bases from J, the junction kept 11 bases outside the gene matches. CDR3 length: 16 amino acids. Grouping used clinical history reported by participants in a survey and questionnaire.

The origin of this receptor is a human donor in a cohort exposed to, infected with or recovered from COVID-19 (not recorded which). The donor label of this sample is uncertain. The chain combines TRBV6-1 with TRBJ2-1; the match to TRBD1 covers 8 bases. The sample consisted of PBMCs or T cells enriched from blood (not recorded which). The CDR3 here is CASSDRRTGLLNEQFF. As DNA, the CDR3 is TGTGCCAGCAGTGATAGGAGGACAGGGCTTTTGAATGAGCAGTTCTTC.